This note documents a single T cell receptor (beta chain) sequence. What it binds is not known. The sample is drawn from a study of OX40 agonist ivuxolimab in advanced cancers. Across the study: Aged roughly 23 to 90 with a mean of about 60 years, they were approximately 79% male. Overall study findings and caveats: CD8+ T cells averaged more expanded clones than CD4+. Partial responders treated at 0.1-3.0 mg/kg exhibited clonal expansion among the lowest measured.

Clones were sequenced by immunoSEQ multiplex PCR, and TCRdb holds only the in-frame ones, with some missing. The sample records 40,000 to 45,000 clones, 85% to 95% being singletons. Sampled blood was obtained at baseline, cycle 4 day 1, and cycle 7 day 1. Trimming pared 6 bases from V and 6 bases from J, leaving 14 bases between. Germline V gene sequence: CDR1 SEHNR, CDR2 FQNEAQ (reference sequence). The CDR3 runs 14 residues. The V call is TRBV7-9, the J call TRBJ1-4, with no clear D. The TCR originated in an adult with an advanced solid tumor such as melanoma, head and neck, liver or kidney cancer. Sample: CD4+ or CD8+ T cells sorted from blood, taken in a trial of the OX40 agonist ivuxolimab. CDR3 in amino acids: CASSPLSQYEKLFF. As DNA, the CDR3 is TGTGCCAGCAGTCCCCTGTCGCAGTATGAAAAACTGTTTTTT. Using reference TRBV7-9 and TRBJ1-4 for the parts outside the CDR3, the full variable domain is DTGVSQNPRHKITKRGQNVTFRCDPISEHNRLYWYRQTLGQGPEFLTYFQNEAQLEKSRLLSDRFSAERPKGSFSTLEIQRTEQGDSAMYLCASSPLSQYEKLFFGSGTQLSVL.